Below are 18 T cell receptor beta chains sequenced from a single sample in a study of identical twins. TCRdb reprocessed the 5' RACE reads via MiXCR and lists one record per CDR3 protein. Of about 690,000 distinct CDR3 sequences listed, approximately 6% were seen once; the top ten hold roughly 1.8%. What was sequenced was naive T cells sorted from blood. The source of these receptors is a man aged 18 to 30 in good health.

In this sample, this clonotype turned up a few times. This sequence joins TRBV5-1 and TRBJ2-7; 11 nucleotides align to TRBD2. Trimming cost V 0 bases and J 4 bases; bases outside gene matches: 9. This CDR3 region has 17 residues. CDR1 SGHRS and CDR2 YFSETQ come from the germline V gene. The DNA for the CDR3 is TGCGCCAGCAGCTTGGAGCCTAGCGGGAGGATTTGGTACGAGCAGTACGTC. It encodes CASSLEPSGRIWYEQYV.

This clonotype has ten or more counts. The chain links TRBV12-3 or TRBV12-4 to TRBJ2-7, with 8 nucleotides matching TRBD1. The J segment lost 4 bases and the V segment lost 5 bases, leaving 13 bases of the junction unmatched. The length of the CDR3 is 16 residues. The CDR3 DNA follows: TGTGCCAGCAGTGGAATAGACAGGGGACGAAGGTACGAGCAGTACTTC. This translates into CASSGIDRGRRYEQYF.

This clonotype was found many times. V usage is TRBV6-5 and J usage is TRBJ2-7; perhaps TRBD1 as D (5 bases). Germline loops: CDR1 MNHEY, CDR2 SVGAGI. Trimming shortened V by 3 bases and J by 1 base, and 13 bases separated the two germline ends. The CDR3 has 15 amino acids. CDR3 DNA: TGTGCCAGCAGTTATTGGTTGGGGCAGTCCTACGAGCAGTACTTC. Translation: CASSYWLGQSYEQYF.

This clonotype was counted many times. The V and J genes are TRBV5-1 and TRBJ2-6; D is unresolved. The CDR3 is made up of 15 amino acids. Trimming stripped 1 base from V and 0 bases from J, with 5 bases between. Germline CDR1 and CDR2: SGHRS and YFSETQ. In DNA form, the CDR3 reads TGCGCCAGCAGCTTGCCCATCTCTGGGGCCAACGTCCTGACTTTC. Protein sequence: CASSLPISGANVLTF.

This clonotype has a count of ten or more. V is TRBV29-1 and J is TRBJ2-4; TRBD1 matches 9 bases. V lost 5 bases and J lost 2; bases outside the gene matches: 7. The CDR3 extends over 15 amino acids. Germline-derived CDR1 and CDR2 are SQVTM and ANQGSEA. CDR3 amino acids: CSVSGTGSPKNIQYF. DNA for the CDR3: TGCAGCGTTAGTGGGACAGGGAGCCCCAAAAACATTCAGTACTTC.

This chain uses TRBV7-9 with TRBJ1-3; D unclear. Germline assignment: CDR1 SEHNR and CDR2 FQNEAQ (reference sequence). The CDR3 spans 12 residues. V was clipped by 2 bases and J by 6 bases, with 5 bases between them. The CDR3 loop reads CASSLMENTIYF. As DNA, the CDR3 is TGTGCCAGCAGCTTAATGGAAAACACCATATATTTT. Supplemented by reference TRBV7-9 and TRBJ1-3, the full variable domain reads DTGVSQNPRHKITKRGQNVTFRCDPISEHNRLYWYRQTLGQGPEFLTYFQNEAQLEKSRLLSDRFSAERPKGSFSTLEIQRTEQGDSAMYLCASSLMENTIYFGEGSWLTVV.

This sequence joins TRBV2 and TRBJ2-1, with 8 bases that match TRBD2. Per the germline V gene, CDR1 is SNHLY and CDR2 is FYNNEI. The CDR3 is made up of 13 amino acids. The V gene end was trimmed by 6 bases and the J gene end by 9 bases; junction bases not matched to a gene: 7. The CDR3 DNA reads TGTGCCAGCAGACCCACTAGCGGAGGTGAGCAGTTCTTC. This sequence encodes CASRPTSGGEQFF.

This clonotype was counted only a few times. V gene TRBV4-3 combines with J gene TRBJ2-7; D is perhaps TRBD2 (6 bases). CDR1 and CDR2 from the germline V gene are LGHNA and YSLEER. V lost 0 bases to trimming and J lost 7 bases, with 22 bases between them. This CDR3 is built from 17 residues. CDR3 protein: CASSQDRGGYASSEQYF. In nucleotides, the CDR3 is TGCGCCAGCAGCCAAGATCGTGGAGGGTACGCCTCTTCAGAGCAGTACTTC.

The rearrangement uses TRBV24-1 and TRBJ1-5; TRBD1 matches at 8 bases. Germline V gene lookup returns CDR1 KGHDR and CDR2 SFDVKD. The CDR3 is 14 amino acids. The V segment lost 7 bases and the J segment 2 bases; nucleotides outside the gene matches: 3. The CDR3 DNA reads TGTGCCACCAGCCAGACAGGGGGCAATCAGCCCCAGCATTTT. It codes for CATSQTGGNQPQHF.

This chain joins TRBV5-1 and TRBJ2-3, with D hard to call. From germline, CDR1 is SGHRS and CDR2 YFSETQ. Trimming left V 4 bases short and J 4 bases short, with 13 bases between. The CDR3 has 14 residues. The CDR3 protein is CASSPQKGSDTQYF. In DNA, the CDR3 is TGCGCCAGCAGCCCCCAGAAGGGATCAGATACGCAGTATTTT. Using reference TRBV5-1 and TRBJ2-3 for the parts outside the CDR3, the full variable domain is KAGVTQTPRYLIKTRGQQVTLSCSPISGHRSVSWYQQTPGQGLQFLFEYFSETQRNKGNFPGRFSGRQFSNSRSEMNVSTLELGDSALYLCASSPQKGSDTQYFGPGTRLTVL.

The chain combines TRBV28 with TRBJ2-4; D is undetermined. The germline V gene encodes CDR1 MDHEN and CDR2 SYDVKM. This CDR3 is built from 13 residues. The V and J ends lost 5 bases and 9 bases respectively, with 14 bases between them. The CDR3 here is CASSLRLTGIQYF. CDR3 bases: TGTGCCAGCAGTCTGCGCTTGACGGGCATTCAGTACTTC.

This clonotype showed up many times. This chain connects TRBV20-1 to TRBJ1-6; D perhaps matches TRBD1 (5 bases). The germline gives CDR1 DFQATT, CDR2 SNEGSKA (reference sequence). CDR3 size: 12 residues. V shed 2 bases and J shed 10 bases, with 9 bases lying between them. The DNA of the CDR3 is TGCAGTGCTAGACCGGGGGGATCACCCCTCCACTTT. Protein sequence: CSARPGGSPLHF.

This clonotype was recorded many times. The chain uses TRBV30 and TRBJ2-1; TRBD2 matches at 10 bases. Losses at the gene ends were 0 bases for V and 6 bases for J; bases not matched to a gene: 2. The CDR3 spans 14 residues. Germline V CDR1 and CDR2: GTSNPN, SVGIG (reference sequence). CDR3 in amino acids: CAWSVLAGSNEQFF. In DNA form, the CDR3 reads TGTGCCTGGAGTGTACTAGCGGGGTCCAATGAGCAGTTCTTC.

This clonotype was detected many times. The chain couples TRBV11-1 to TRBJ2-3; TRBD1 matches at 9 bases. Germline V gene lookup returns CDR1 SGHAT and CDR2 FQDESV (reference sequence). The trim removed 4 bases at V and 5 bases at J, leaving 7 bases unmatched. The CDR3 runs to 15 residues. The chain's CDR3 is CASSSRDRELDTQYF. CDR3 in DNA: TGTGCCAGCAGCTCCCGGGACAGGGAATTAGATACGCAGTATTTT.

Only a few counts were recorded for this clonotype. The J gene is TRBJ2-1, the V gene TRBV12-5; 10 bases are a match to TRBD2. Looked up from germline, CDR1 is LGHNT and CDR2 is FRNRAP. CDR3 size: 15 residues. V shed 5 bases and J 7 bases; nucleotides not matched to a gene: 8. CDR3 DNA: TGTGCTAGTGGTCCCCTAGCGGGAGTTCGTAATGAGCAGTTCTTC. It encodes CASGPLAGVRNEQFF.

This clonotype was observed a few times. This chain joins TRBV7-9 and TRBJ2-5; 7 positions match TRBD1. The germline gives CDR1 SEHNR, CDR2 FQNEAQ (reference sequence). V shed 1 base and J 1 base; nucleotides not matched to a gene: 6. CDR3 length: 16 amino acids. CDR3 sequence reads: CASSLVGQIPQETQYF. The CDR3 region has the DNA TGTGCCAGCAGCTTAGTGGGACAGATACCCCAAGAGACCCAGTACTTC.

This clonotype was counted only a few times. The J gene is TRBJ2-5, the V gene TRBV6-2 or TRBV6-3, with TRBD2 matching over 7 bases. The CDR3 has 13 amino acids. Germline loops: CDR1 MNHEY, CDR2 SVGEGT. The trim removed 6 bases at V and 3 bases at J, leaving 4 bases unmatched. In nucleotides, the CDR3 is TGTGCCAGCAGAGACCTAGCGGAAGAGACCCAGTACTTC. Its translation: CASRDLAEETQYF.

The CDR3 sequence: CASSFVQANTGELFF. The DNA for the CDR3 is TGCGCCAGCAGCTTCGTCCAGGCGAACACCGGGGAGCTGTTTTTT. The rearrangement joins TRBV5-1 to TRBJ2-2; no clear D gene. This CDR3 spans 15 amino acids. The germline V and J ends were trimmed by 2 bases and 0 bases, with 8 bases remaining between them. Germline CDR1 reads SGHRS; CDR2 reads YFSETQ.